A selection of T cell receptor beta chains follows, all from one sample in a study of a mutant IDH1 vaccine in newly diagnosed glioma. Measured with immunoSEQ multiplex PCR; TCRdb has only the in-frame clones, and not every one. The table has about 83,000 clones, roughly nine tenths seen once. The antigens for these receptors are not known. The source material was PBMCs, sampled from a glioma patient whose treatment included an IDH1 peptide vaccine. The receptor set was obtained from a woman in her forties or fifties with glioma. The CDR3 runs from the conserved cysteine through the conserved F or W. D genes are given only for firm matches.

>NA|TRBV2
CASARGFEKLFF
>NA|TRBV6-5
CASSLGGGFQETQYF
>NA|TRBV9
CASSVGRGANVLTF
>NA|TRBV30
CAWSVLRGGHYGYTF
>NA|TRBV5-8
CASSAGQSNSPLHF
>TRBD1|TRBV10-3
CAISESKGASYNEQFF
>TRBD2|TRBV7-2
CASSSGLAGGIHQFF
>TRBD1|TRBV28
CASSSGTVNNEQFF
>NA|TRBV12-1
CASSPRAGDLHEQYF
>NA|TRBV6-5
CASSSRMNTEAFF
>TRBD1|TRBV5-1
CASSIQGQADGYTF
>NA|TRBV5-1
CASSLVGPSGTEAFF
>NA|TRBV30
CAWTEGGDTQYF
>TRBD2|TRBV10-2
CASSESGLAGVSTDTQYF
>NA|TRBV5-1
CASSYELETEAFF
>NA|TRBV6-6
CASRGGDRNSPLHF
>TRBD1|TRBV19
CASRVTGWDQPQHF
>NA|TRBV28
CASSHKVVLPNQPQHF
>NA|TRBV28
CASSLRSERKNEQFF
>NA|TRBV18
CASSPETRAYNSPLHF
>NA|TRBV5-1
CASSLPSPANEQFF
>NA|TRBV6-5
CASRPFSRGTYEQYF
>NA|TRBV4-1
CASSQEAGRTKNIQYF
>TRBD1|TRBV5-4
CASSSRDRVPEAFF
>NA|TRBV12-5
CASGERFVTEAFF
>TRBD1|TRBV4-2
CASSRQGESTGELFF
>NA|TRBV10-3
CAIRGTEADYEQYF
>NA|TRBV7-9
CASSPPAVTWGDEQFF
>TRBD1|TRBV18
CASSPTGSRGTEAFF
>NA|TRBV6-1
CASRSGGRSHYGYTF
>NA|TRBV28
CASSFLPHRASSYEQYF
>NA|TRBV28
CASSSAEPKKLFF
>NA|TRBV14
CASSQGYLGGGTGRETQYF
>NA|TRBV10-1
CASSESRPVGALNTEAFF
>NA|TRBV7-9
CASTLYSTDTQYF
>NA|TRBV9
CASSPRQGGYEQYF
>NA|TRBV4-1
CASSQIKARRSYNEQFF
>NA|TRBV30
CAWSQDSEAFF
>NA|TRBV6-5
CASSDDHEQYF
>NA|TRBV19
CASSIGRKGAHTDTQYF
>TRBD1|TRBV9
CASSVGPGGSADTQYF
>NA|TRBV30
CAWSKGGYEQYF
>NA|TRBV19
CASSTRGTDEQFF
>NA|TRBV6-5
CASRSLFSSYEQYF
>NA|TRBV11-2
CASSLVQGGSYEQYF
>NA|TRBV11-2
CASSLGGGGAYSYEQYF
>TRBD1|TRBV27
CAIDTIQGAWEKLFF
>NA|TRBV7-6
CASSLTASGANVLTF
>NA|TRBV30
CAWSVGGPGDTQYF
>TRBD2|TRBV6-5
CASSGTRKDTQYF
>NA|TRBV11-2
CASSLNSGNTEAFF
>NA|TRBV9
CASRGTGYTF
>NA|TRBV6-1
CASSEGSSYEQYF